The rows below give T cell receptor beta chains drawn from one sample of a study of blood T cell repertoires in COVID-19. Libraries were prepared by immunoSEQ multiplex PCR; TCRdb keeps only in-frame clonotypes and omits some of them. The repertoire holds 26,000 or so clones, approximately 76% seen once, with almost 40% in the top ten. The sample was peripheral blood. The receptors come from a man between 65 and 85 years old with acute or convalescent COVID-19. Each CDR3 is given with its conserved first and last residue. The D gene is left open where the match is weak. Clone size is stated in some rows and not others, as once, few, many or a class when expanded.

d_gene	v_gene	len	abundance	j_gene	CDR3nt	CDR3aa
TRBD1	TRBV3-1/TRBV3-2	16	few	TRBJ1-2	TGTGCCAGCAGCCAAGGTCCGACAGGGAATAACTATGGCTACACCTTC	CASSQGPTGNNYGYTF
NA	TRBV28	16	once	TRBJ1-5	TGTGCCAGCAGCCACGCGCAGGGGACGCGGTATCAGCCCCAGCATTTT	CASSHAQGTRYQPQHF
TRBD2	TRBV2	13	NA	TRBJ2-1	TGTGCCAGCAATTTGTGGGAGGGAAATGAGCAGTTCTTC	CASNLWEGNEQFF
TRBD1	TRBV2	14	NA	TRBJ2-2	TGTGCCAGCAGTCCAAGACAGGGGACCGGGGAGCTGTTTTTT	CASSPRQGTGELFF
TRBD1	TRBV9	15	once	TRBJ1-3	TGTGCCAGCAGCTCCACAGGGGAAGGTGGAAACACCATATATTTT	CASSSTGEGGNTIYF
TRBD1	TRBV7-2	16	NA	TRBJ2-7	TGTGCCAGCAGCGCAACCACCGGGACAGGAGGTACCGAGCAGTACTTC	CASSATTGTGGTEQYF
NA	TRBV19	11	few	TRBJ2-1	TGTGCCAGTACTAGGTCCAATGAGCAGTTCTTC	CASTRSNEQFF
NA	TRBV18	14	NA	TRBJ1-1	TGTGCCAGCTCCCAAGGACAGTTGAACACTGAAGCTTTCTTT	CASSQGQLNTEAFF
TRBD1	TRBV19	17	few	TRBJ1-6	TGTGCCAGTAGTCCTACAGACCGGGACAGAAAAAATTCACCCCTCCACTTT	CASSPTDRDRKNSPLHF
TRBD1	TRBV24-1	17	large	TRBJ2-6	TGTGCCACCAGTGATGGACTACAGGGGGCCTGGGCCAACGTCCTGACTTTC	CATSDGLQGAWANVLTF
TRBD1	TRBV25-1	15	NA	TRBJ1-6	TGTGCCAGCAGTGCCTCGGGACAGTCTAATTCACCCCTCCACTTT	CASSASGQSNSPLHF
NA	TRBV28	18	NA	TRBJ2-5	TGTGCCAGCAGCCGTTACGCCTCGACTAGAAGGGCAATTGAGACCCAGTACTTC	CASSRYASTRRAIETQYF
NA	TRBV6-5	12	NA	TRBJ2-7	TGTGCCAGCCTCTCCAGGGGCTACGAGCAGTACTTC	CASLSRGYEQYF
NA	TRBV7-2	15	NA	TRBJ2-1	TGTGCCAGCAGCGGGGACTCTTATCCCTACAATGAGCAGTTCTTC	CASSGDSYPYNEQFF
NA	TRBV27	14	many	TRBJ1-2	TGTGCCAGCAGTACACTTCAGGGAGGCAGCGGCTACACCTTC	CASSTLQGGSGYTF
NA	TRBV27	15	few	TRBJ1-6	TGTGCCAGCAGCTCCCTTCAGGGTTTAGGTTCACCCCTCCACTTT	CASSSLQGLGSPLHF
NA	TRBV6-2/TRBV6-3	12	NA	TRBJ2-5	TGTGCCAGCAGCCAAACACAGACGACCCAGTACTTC	CASSQTQTTQYF
NA	TRBV11-2	14	NA	TRBJ2-3	TGTGCCAGCAGCTTAGGGGGCAGCCCAGATACGCAGTATTTT	CASSLGGSPDTQYF
NA	TRBV28	17	NA	TRBJ1-5	TGTGCCAGCGGCCACCCTAAGACGGTGAGGAACAATCAGCCCCAGCATTTT	CASGHPKTVRNNQPQHF
NA	TRBV9	16	NA	TRBJ2-3	TGTGCCAGCAGCGTTGGGGCTAGCGAAGCGACAGATACGCAGTATTTT	CASSVGASEATDTQYF
NA	TRBV3-1/TRBV3-2	12	NA	TRBJ1-1	TGTGCCAGCAGCTACGCACAGTCTGAAGCTTTCTTT	CASSYAQSEAFF
NA	TRBV5-5	14	NA	TRBJ2-7	TGTGCCAGCAGCTTGGACAGACCACCCTACGAGCAGTACTTC	CASSLDRPPYEQYF
NA	TRBV19	15	NA	TRBJ1-5	TGTGCCAGTAGTATTCAAGGGGGAACAGATCAGCCCCAGCATTTT	CASSIQGGTDQPQHF
TRBD2	TRBV27	15	NA	TRBJ2-1	TGTGCCAGCAGTTCCCGAGGCCCAGCGGGGTCTATAAAGTTCTTC	CASSSRGPAGSIKFF
NA	TRBV27	14	once	TRBJ2-3	TGTGCCAGCAGTTTTTTGCAGGGCACAGATACGCAGTATTTT	CASSFLQGTDTQYF
TRBD1	TRBV7-8	14	NA	TRBJ2-5	TGTGCCAGCAGACACAGGGGGCGGTCAGAGACCCAGTACTTC	CASRHRGRSETQYF
TRBD1	TRBV24-1	13	NA	TRBJ2-3	TGTGCCACTAGGACAGGGGGGACAGATACGCAGTATTTT	CATRTGGTDTQYF
NA	TRBV5-1	12	NA	TRBJ2-1	TGCGCCAGCAGCTTGCTCTACAATGAGCAGTTCTTC	CASSLLYNEQFF
TRBD1	TRBV5-6	15	NA	TRBJ2-5	TGTGCCAGCAGCCTGGACAGGGCGTACCAAGAGACCCAGTACTTC	CASSLDRAYQETQYF